This T cell receptor beta chain was retrieved from a study of resident and recirculating memory T cells in vitiligo. As for the study in general: The samples were homogenized without cell sorting before genomic DNA extraction.

Trimming stripped 6 bases from V and 3 bases from J, with 18 bases between. The CDR3 contains 15 residues. Germline lookup yields CDR1 SNHLY and CDR2 FYNNEI. This table comes from immunoSEQ multiplex PCR, and its TCRdb copy is limited to in-frame clones, with some not included. Of around 78,000 clones in the sample, roughly nine tenths are singletons; the top ten hold roughly 5%. Stable vitiligo meant no lesion change over the previous 6 months. The chain combines TRBV2 with TRBJ2-7; possibly TRBD1 for D (5 bases). This clonotype was obtained from a male donor with vitiligo. The sequenced sample was blood. The CDR3 bases are TGTGCCAGCAGAGTACAGGACGCCGCAAACTACGAGCAGTACTTC. As protein: CASRVQDAANYEQYF.